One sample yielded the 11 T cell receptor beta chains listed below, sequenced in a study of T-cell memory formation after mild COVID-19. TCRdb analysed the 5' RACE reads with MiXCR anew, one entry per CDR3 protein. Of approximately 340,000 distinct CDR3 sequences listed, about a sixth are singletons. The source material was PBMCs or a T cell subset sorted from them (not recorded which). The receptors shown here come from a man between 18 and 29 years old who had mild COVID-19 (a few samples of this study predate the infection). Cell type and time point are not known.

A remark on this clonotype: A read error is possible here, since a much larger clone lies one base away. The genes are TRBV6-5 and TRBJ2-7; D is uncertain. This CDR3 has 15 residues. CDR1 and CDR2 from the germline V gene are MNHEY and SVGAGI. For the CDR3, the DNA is TGTGCCAGCAGTTCGACTCCAGCCCTCTCCTCCGAGCAGTACTTC. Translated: CASSSTPALSSEQYF.

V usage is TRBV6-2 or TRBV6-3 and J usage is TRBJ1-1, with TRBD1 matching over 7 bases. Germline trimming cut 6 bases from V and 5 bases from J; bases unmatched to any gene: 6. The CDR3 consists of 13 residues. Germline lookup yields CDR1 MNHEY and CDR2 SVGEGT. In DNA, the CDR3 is TGTGCCAGCAGCGCAGACAGGGCGACTGAAGCTTTCTTT. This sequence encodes CASSADRATEAFF.

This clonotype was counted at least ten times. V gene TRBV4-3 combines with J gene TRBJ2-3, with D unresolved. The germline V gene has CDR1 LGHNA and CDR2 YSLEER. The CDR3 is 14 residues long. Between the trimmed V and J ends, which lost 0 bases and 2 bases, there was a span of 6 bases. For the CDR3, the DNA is TGCGCCAGCAGCCAAGAGGGATACACAGATACGCAGTATTTT. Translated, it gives CASSQEGYTDTQYF.

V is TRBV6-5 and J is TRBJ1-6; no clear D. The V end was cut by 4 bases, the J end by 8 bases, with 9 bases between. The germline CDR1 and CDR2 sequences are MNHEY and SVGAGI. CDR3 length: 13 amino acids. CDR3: CASSFAVDSPLHF. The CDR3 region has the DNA TGTGCCAGCAGTTTCGCGGTAGATTCACCCCTCCACTTT.

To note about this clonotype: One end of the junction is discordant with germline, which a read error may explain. The CDR3 bases are TGCAGTGCTAGAGGGGATGTTGTCGGGGGGAACGCTGAAGCTTTCTTT. It codes for CSARGDVVGGNAEAFF. This chain uses TRBV20-1 with TRBJ1-1; tentative D call: TRBD1 (5 bases). The germline CDR1 and CDR2 sequences are DFQATT and SNEGSKA (reference sequence). The CDR3 contains 16 residues.

This CDR3 reads CASNGLDRAVYGYTF. The DNA for the CDR3 is TGTGCCAGTAACGGGCTGGACAGGGCCGTCTATGGCTACACCTTC. The genes are TRBV19 and TRBJ1-2; 8 bases map to TRBD1. V lost 7 bases, J lost 4 bases, and 11 bases stayed unmatched. CDR1 and CDR2 from the germline V gene are LNHDA and SQIVND (reference sequence). The CDR3 has 15 amino acids. Full variable domain (rest looked up from reference TRBV19 and TRBJ1-2): DGGITQSPKYLFRKEGQNVTLSCEQNLNHDAMYWYRQDPGQGLRLIYYSQIVNDFQKGDIAEGYSVSREKKESFPLTVTSAQKNPTAFYLCASNGLDRAVYGYTFGSGTRLTVV.

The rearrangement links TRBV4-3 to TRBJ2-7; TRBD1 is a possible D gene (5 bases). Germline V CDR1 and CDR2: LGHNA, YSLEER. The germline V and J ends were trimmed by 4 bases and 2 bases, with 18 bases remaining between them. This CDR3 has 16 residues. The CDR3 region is CASSPRPQGNTYEQYF. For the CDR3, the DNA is TGCGCCAGCAGCCCACGTCCCCAGGGAAACACCTACGAGCAGTACTTC.

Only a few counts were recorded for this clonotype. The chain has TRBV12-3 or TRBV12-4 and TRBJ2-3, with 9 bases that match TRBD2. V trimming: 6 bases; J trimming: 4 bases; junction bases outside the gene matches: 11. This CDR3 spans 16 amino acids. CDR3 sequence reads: CASRPRLAERPDTQYF. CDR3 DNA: TGTGCCAGCAGACCGCGACTAGCGGAAAGGCCAGATACGCAGTATTTT.

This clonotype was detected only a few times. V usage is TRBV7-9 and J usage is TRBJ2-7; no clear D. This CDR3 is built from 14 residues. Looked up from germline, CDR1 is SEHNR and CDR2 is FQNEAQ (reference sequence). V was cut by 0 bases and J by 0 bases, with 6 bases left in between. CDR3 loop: CASSLAPVSYEQYF. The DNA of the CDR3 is TGTGCCAGCAGCTTAGCGCCGGTCTCCTACGAGCAGTACTTC.

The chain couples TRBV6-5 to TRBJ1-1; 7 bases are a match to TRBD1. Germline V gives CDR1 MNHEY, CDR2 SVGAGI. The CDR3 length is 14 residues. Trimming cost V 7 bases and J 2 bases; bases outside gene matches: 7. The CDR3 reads CASTLTGTNTEAFF. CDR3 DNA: TGTGCCAGCACCCTGACAGGGACCAACACTGAAGCTTTCTTT.

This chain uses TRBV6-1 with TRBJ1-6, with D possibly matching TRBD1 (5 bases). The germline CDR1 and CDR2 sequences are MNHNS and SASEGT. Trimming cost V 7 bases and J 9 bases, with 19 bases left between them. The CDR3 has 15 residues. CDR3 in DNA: TGTGCCAGCATCTTAAGTCGGGGGGGTTCTTCACCCCTCCACTTT. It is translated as CASILSRGGSSPLHF.